One sample yielded the 16 T cell receptor beta chains listed below, sequenced in a study of cytomegalovirus exposure and HLA in healthy donors (dated by TCRdb to about 2017). Library construction relied on the immunoSEQ multiplex PCR assay. TCRdb retrieved this table from immuneACCESS and kept in-frame rearrangements only. Not all clones are present; in checked studies, unresolved V genes account for under half, and no reason is known for the remainder. The sample profile shows 150,000 to 200,000 clones; 85% of them were found once. About 16% of the sample is held by the ten biggest clonotypes. The sequenced material came from PBMCs. These receptors came from a man aged 18 to 29 in good health and CMV-seropositive.

The chain combines TRBV7-8 with TRBJ2-6; perhaps TRBD2 as D (6 bases). Germline V gene sequence: CDR1 SGHVS, CDR2 FQNEAQ. This CDR3 has 18 residues. V was cut by 5 bases and J by 0 bases, with 17 bases left in between. The CDR3 DNA reads as TGTGCCAGCAGCCCTGACTTGCGGGAATTCTCTGGGGCCAACGTCCTGACTTTC. Protein product: CASSPDLREFSGANVLTF.

The chain carries TRBV28 and TRBJ2-1; 10 nucleotides line up with TRBD2. V was clipped by 5 bases and J by 9 bases; unmatched bases: 10. The CDR3 spans 15 residues. Germline V CDR1 and CDR2: MDHEN, SYDVKM. DNA of the CDR3: TGTGCCAGCAGTCCCCCCGTAGCGGGAGGAGGTGAGCAGTTCTTC. Its translation is CASSPPVAGGGEQFF. Supplemented by reference TRBV28 and TRBJ2-1, the full variable domain reads DVKVTQSSRYLVKRTGEKVFLECVQDMDHENMFWYRQDPGLGLRLIYFSYDVKMKEKGDIPEGYSVSREKKERFSLILESASTNQTSMYLCASSPPVAGGGEQFFGPGTRLTVL.

The chain combines TRBV6-4 with TRBJ1-1; D uncertain. The CDR3 covers 16 residues. Germline lookup yields CDR1 MRHNA and CDR2 SNTAGT. V lost 0 bases and J lost 2, with 13 bases in between. CDR3 loop: CASSDSGQDFNTEAFF. CDR3 DNA sequence: TGTGCCAGCAGTGACTCTGGGCAGGATTTCAACACTGAAGCTTTCTTT.

V is TRBV28 and J is TRBJ1-4; 12 bases are a match to TRBD1. Germline lookup yields CDR1 MDHEN and CDR2 SYDVKM. J gave up 8 bases and V 3 bases, and 10 bases lay outside the gene matches. This CDR3 comprises 17 residues. DNA of the CDR3: TGTGCCAGCAGTTTGAGGGGACAGGGGGCATTGAAAGAAAAACTGTTTTTT. Residues: CASSLRGQGALKEKLFF. The full variable domain, completed using reference TRBV28 and TRBJ1-4, is DVKVTQSSRYLVKRTGEKVFLECVQDMDHENMFWYRQDPGLGLRLIYFSYDVKMKEKGDIPEGYSVSREKKERFSLILESASTNQTSMYLCASSLRGQGALKEKLFFGSGTQLSVL.

The chain employs TRBV27 and TRBJ2-3; D possibly corresponds to TRBD1 (6 bases). Germline CDR1 MNHEY, CDR2 SMNVEV (reference sequence). The CDR3 length is 15 residues. V dropped 5 bases and J dropped 1 base, with 13 bases sitting between them. CDR3 sequence reads: CASSRRQAGTDTQYF. CDR3 DNA sequence: TGTGCCAGCAGTCGCAGACAGGCCGGCACAGATACGCAGTATTTT.

The chain carries TRBV29-1 and TRBJ2-3; possible D gene TRBD1, 5 bases. The CDR3 contains 14 residues. The germline V gene encodes CDR1 SQVTM and CDR2 ANQGSEA. Trimming pared 7 bases from V and 6 bases from J, leaving 20 bases between. The CDR3 region has the DNA TGCAGCGGAAGAAACAGGCCTCCCACCGATACGCAGTATTTT. Its translation: CSGRNRPPTDTQYF.

This clone was counted many times. The V and J genes are TRBV28 and TRBJ2-7, with TRBD2 identical over 7 bases. The ends lost 6 bases at V and 3 bases at J; junction bases unmatched: 8. The CDR3 is 14 residues long. The germline CDR1 and CDR2 sequences are MDHEN and SYDVKM. The CDR3 DNA reads TGTGCCAGCAGGCCGGCGGGGAGGGGCTACGAGCAGTACTTC. It yields the protein CASRPAGRGYEQYF.

This clone has a single count. The V gene is TRBV11-2, the J gene TRBJ2-7; D possibly corresponds to TRBD1 (6 bases). Germline V gene lookup returns CDR1 SGHAT and CDR2 FQNNGV. This CDR3 is 18 amino acids long. Trimming took off 1 base at V and 2 bases at J, with 21 bases between the two ends. The CDR3 region has the DNA TGTGCCAGCAGCTTAGTAGCCACTTTGGGACAAAGCACCTACGAGCAGTACTTC. Its protein product is CASSLVATLGQSTYEQYF.

J is TRBJ2-7 and V is TRBV6-1, with TRBD1 identical over 8 bases. The length of the CDR3 is 15 residues. The V and J ends lost 4 bases and 2 bases, in that order; junction bases with no gene match: 7. Per germline, CDR1 MNHNS and CDR2 SASEGT. The CDR3 nucleotides are TGTGCCAGCAGTGTGGGACAGGACCTTCCCTACGAGCAGTACTTC. This codes for CASSVGQDLPYEQYF.

The CDR3 loop reads CSVEPGSEGYTF. CDR3 nucleotides: TGCAGCGTTGAACCGGGATCGGAAGGCTACACCTTC. The V call is TRBV29-1, the J call TRBJ1-2; D gene unclear. This CDR3 contains 12 residues. CDR1 SQVTM and CDR2 ANQGSEA come from the germline V gene. The germline V and J ends were trimmed by 2 bases and 8 bases, with 12 bases remaining between them.

The chain recombines TRBV11-1 with TRBJ2-2; D might be TRBD2 (5 bases). CDR1 and CDR2 (germline): SGHAT, FQDESV (reference sequence). V was pared by 4 bases and J by 3 bases, with 15 bases between. The CDR3 spans 16 residues. CDR3 protein: CASSSGGRRYTGELFF. In nucleotides, the CDR3 is TGTGCCAGCAGCTCCGGCGGGCGGAGGTACACCGGGGAGCTGTTTTTT.

This chain connects TRBV5-1 to TRBJ2-7; 7 nucleotides align to TRBD1. Germline CDR1 is SGHRS and CDR2 is YFSETQ. The CDR3 has 14 residues. Unmatched junction bases numbered 7, after V lost 3 bases and J lost 4 bases. The chain's CDR3 is CASSSGTANYEQYF. In DNA form, the CDR3 reads TGCGCCAGCAGCTCCGGGACAGCTAATTACGAGCAGTACTTC.

This rearrangement joins TRBV7-3 to TRBJ2-7, with 7 bases lining up with TRBD1. Per the germline V gene, CDR1 is SGHTA and CDR2 is FQGTGA. The CDR3 runs 16 residues. The J segment lost 0 bases and the V segment lost 5 bases, leaving 10 bases of the junction unmatched. The CDR3 DNA is TGTGCCAGCAGCGTGTTCCAGGGGGATAACTCCTACGAGCAGTACTTC. Protein sequence: CASSVFQGDNSYEQYF.

The rearrangement joins TRBV5-1 to TRBJ1-2; 9 bases align to TRBD1. This CDR3 region has 14 residues. The junction had 4 bases not matched to a gene; V was cut back by 4 bases and J by 3 bases. Germline values: CDR1 SGHRS, CDR2 YFSETQ. CDR3 nucleotides: TGCGCCAGCAGCGAAAGACAGGGGGACTATGGCTACACCTTC. Its translation is CASSERQGDYGYTF. Using reference TRBV5-1 and TRBJ1-2 for the parts outside the CDR3, the full variable domain is KAGVTQTPRYLIKTRGQQVTLSCSPISGHRSVSWYQQTPGQGLQFLFEYFSETQRNKGNFPGRFSGRQFSNSRSEMNVSTLELGDSALYLCASSERQGDYGYTFGSGTRLTVV.

Of note for this clone: The same CDR3 is also encoded by other DNA sequences in this sample. V and J are TRBV5-1 and TRBJ2-1; 12 bases fit TRBD2. The CDR3 is 15 amino acids. Unmatched junction bases numbered 3, after V lost 4 bases and J lost 4 bases. Germline values: CDR1 SGHRS, CDR2 YFSETQ. The CDR3 protein is CASSPGTSGYNEQFF. Written as DNA, the CDR3 is TGCGCCAGCAGCCCCGGGACTAGCGGGTACAATGAGCAGTTCTTC.

The chain combines TRBV27 with TRBJ1-1; D is ambiguous. Germline CDR1 and CDR2: MNHEY and SMNVEV (reference sequence). The CDR3 covers 12 residues. The V and J ends lost 7 bases and 1 base respectively, with 7 bases between them. The CDR3 spells CASNAGNTEAFF. CDR3 bases: TGTGCCAGCAACGCCGGGAACACTGAAGCTTTCTTT.